The rows below give T cell receptor beta chains drawn from one sample of a study of multiple sclerosis patients with progressive multifocal leukoencephalopathy. Sequencing used immunoSEQ multiplex PCR; TCRdb keeps in-frame clones, though not all of them. The sample yields about 25,000 clones, around 93% seen once. This material consisted of PBMCs, taken from a patient treated with natalizumab. The receptors originated from a man younger than 45 with multiple sclerosis. Both conserved end residues are part of each CDR3. D genes are given only for firm matches. Rows may omit the clone size; those that give it use once, few, many or a size class.

size | J | D | length | V | DNA | CDR3
- | TRBJ1-5 | - | 15 | TRBV9 | TGTGCCAGCAGCGTAGGGGAAGGGAGGGGTGGGCCCCAGCATTTT | CASSVGEGRGGPQHF
- | TRBJ1-2 | - | 15 | TRBV5-6 | TGTGCCAGCAGCCCAACCGGGAGGGACTACTATGGCTACACCTTC | CASSPTGRDYYGYTF
- | TRBJ2-5 | TRBD2 | 14 | TRBV11-2 | TGTGCCAGCAGCTTAATAGCGGGACAAGAGACCCAGTACTTC | CASSLIAGQETQYF
- | TRBJ1-2 | TRBD1 | 15 | TRBV7-6 | TGTGCCAGCAGCTCCCAGGGGGCGCTTGACTATGGCTACACCTTC | CASSSQGALDYGYTF
- | TRBJ2-7 | - | 16 | TRBV4-1 | TGCGCCAGCAGCCCGAACGGGCTCCGAGAGATCTACGAGCAGTACTTC | CASSPNGLREIYEQYF
- | TRBJ1-1 | TRBD1 | 14 | TRBV11-1 | TGTGCCAGCAGCGTGAACAGGGGGCGCACTGAAGCTTTCTTT | CASSVNRGRTEAFF
- | TRBJ2-5 | TRBD2 | 12 | TRBV6-5 | TGTGCCACCTCGACTAGCTCGGAGACCCAGTACTTC | CATSTSSETQYF
- | TRBJ1-5 | - | 13 | TRBV29-1 | TGCAGCGTCGCACGAGGGTTCAATCAGCCCCAGCATTTT | CSVARGFNQPQHF
- | TRBJ1-2 | - | 13 | TRBV4-3 | TGCGCCAGCAGCCCCGTGCGGACTTATGGCTACACCTTC | CASSPVRTYGYTF
- | TRBJ2-1 | - | 14 | TRBV7-9 | TGTGCCAGCAGCTTAGTTGGACCCCACAATGAGCAGTTCTTC | CASSLVGPHNEQFF
- | TRBJ2-7 | - | 16 | TRBV7-2 | TGTGCCAGCAGCCCAATCCGGTACAACCCCTCCTACGAGCAGTACTTC | CASSPIRYNPSYEQYF
- | TRBJ2-1 | - | 11 | TRBV28 | TGTGCCAGCAGTTTACGGGACTCGCAGTTCTTC | CASSLRDSQFF
- | TRBJ2-6 | - | 18 | TRBV19 | TGTGCCAGTAGTATAGCGGCCAGGGCTAGCTCTGGGGCCAACGTCCTGACTTTC | CASSIAARASSGANVLTF
- | TRBJ2-5 | - | 11 | TRBV5-1 | TGCGCCAGCAGCGTGGCAGAGACCCAGTACTTC | CASSVAETQYF
- | TRBJ2-7 | - | 19 | TRBV19 | TGTGCCAGTAGTATAGCGGAAACCCTCGACGGTTCGTTGAGGTTCGAGCAGTACTTC | CASSIAETLDGSLRFEQYF
- | TRBJ2-1 | - | 16 | TRBV10-3 | TGTGCCATCAGTGAGTCAACAGGGAGACCCTACAATGAGCAGTTCTTC | CAISESTGRPYNEQFF
- | TRBJ1-3 | - | 11 | TRBV25-1 | TGTGCCAGCCTCAAATATAACACCATATATTTT | CASLKYNTIYF
- | TRBJ2-5 | TRBD1 | 15 | TRBV6-5 | TGTGCCAGCAGTTACTCGAGGGGGCCGATAGAGACCCAGTACTTC | CASSYSRGPIETQYF
- | TRBJ2-1 | - | 14 | TRBV4-1 | TGCGCCAGCAGCCCAGGCGCGGGGAACAATGAGCAGTTCTTC | CASSPGAGNNEQFF
- | TRBJ2-3 | - | 15 | TRBV6-5 | TGTGCCAGCAGTTACTCGAGGGGGAGGGCAGATACGCAGTATTTT | CASSYSRGRADTQYF
- | TRBJ1-2 | - | 11 | TRBV20-1 | TGCAGTGCCCCGGACACCCGAGGCTACACCTTC | CSAPDTRGYTF
- | TRBJ1-5 | - | 17 | TRBV4-1 | TGCGCCAGCAGCCAAGGCACGGGGGGCAAGGGCAATCAGCCCCAGCATTTT | CASSQGTGGKGNQPQHF
- | TRBJ1-5 | - | 17 | TRBV4-1 | TGCGCCAGCAGCCAAGATCCGGTGGGCGGGAGCAATCAGCCCCAGCATTTT | CASSQDPVGGSNQPQHF
- | TRBJ2-3 | - | 15 | TRBV5-1 | TGCGCCAGCAGCTTTCTAGGAGGGAGCACAGATACGCAGTATTTT | CASSFLGGSTDTQYF
- | TRBJ1-5 | - | 15 | TRBV18 | TGTGCCAGCTCACCGGGGACGGTCAGCAATCAGCCCCAGCATTTT | CASSPGTVSNQPQHF
few | TRBJ2-5 | TRBD1 | 15 | TRBV6-5 | TGTGCCAGCAGGCCCGCCCGGACAGGTCAAGAGACCCAGTACTTC | CASRPARTGQETQYF
- | TRBJ1-6 | TRBD1 | 15 | TRBV19 | TGTGCCAGCACTTACAGGAGGGGGCATAATTCACCCCTCCACTTT | CASTYRRGHNSPLHF
- | TRBJ2-1 | TRBD2 | 14 | TRBV19 | TGTGCCAGTACCCCTAGCGGGAAGTACAATGAGCAGTTCTTC | CASTPSGKYNEQFF
few | TRBJ2-3 | TRBD2 | 18 | TRBV5-1 | TGCGCCAGCAGCTTGGTAGTCGGGACGGGAGGAGAGGGAGATACGCAGTATTTT | CASSLVVGTGGEGDTQYF
- | TRBJ2-1 | - | 13 | TRBV19 | TGTGCCAGTAGTATACTAGCTGGCAATGAGCAGTTCTTC | CASSILAGNEQFF
- | TRBJ2-1 | - | 12 | TRBV6-1 | TGTGCCAGCAGTTGGGAGCGGGTTGAGCAGTTCTTC | CASSWERVEQFF
- | TRBJ2-7 | TRBD1 | 15 | TRBV5-1 | TGCGCCAGCAGCGGCGACAGGGGGCCCTCCTACGAGCAGTACTTC | CASSGDRGPSYEQYF
- | TRBJ2-4 | - | 16 | TRBV7-9 | TGTGCCAGCAGCTTAGCTGCGATGGGGGCCAAAAACATTCAGTACTTC | CASSLAAMGAKNIQYF
- | TRBJ2-7 | - | 14 | TRBV11-2 | TGTGCCAGCAGCTTAGTAGCCACTACCTACGAGCAGTACTTC | CASSLVATTYEQYF
few | TRBJ1-1 | TRBD1 | 14 | TRBV19 | TGTGCCAGTAGTAGGACAGGACCTAACACTGAAGCTTTCTTT | CASSRTGPNTEAFF
- | TRBJ2-7 | TRBD2 | 17 | TRBV4-3 | TGCGCCAGCAGCCAAGATGGCGGGAGGGCCCGATCCTACGAGCAGTACTTC | CASSQDGGRARSYEQYF
- | TRBJ1-3 | TRBD1 | 18 | TRBV19 | TGTGCCAGTAGAGGGACAGGGGAAAAGGTCTTCCCTGGAAACACCATATATTTT | CASRGTGEKVFPGNTIYF
- | TRBJ1-1 | - | 11 | TRBV6-1 | TGTGCCAGCAGTGAATTGGCTGAAGCTTTCTTT | CASSELAEAFF
- | TRBJ2-1 | TRBD2 | 16 | TRBV5-1 | TGCGCCAGCAGCTTTATCGGGACTAGCAGCAACAATGAGCAGTTCTTC | CASSFIGTSSNNEQFF
- | TRBJ1-2 | - | 14 | TRBV25-1 | TGTGCCAGCAGTGACCCCAGGGTTAGGTATGGCTACACCTTC | CASSDPRVRYGYTF
- | TRBJ2-1 | - | 14 | TRBV9 | TGTGCCAGCAGCGTAGGGGATAGCGGCCCCCAGCAGTTCTTC | CASSVGDSGPQQFF
- | TRBJ1-1 | - | 11 | TRBV9 | TGTGCCAGCAGCGGGGACATCGGAGCTTTCTTT | CASSGDIGAFF
once | TRBJ1-3 | TRBD1 | 15 | TRBV4-3 | TGCGCCAGCAGCCAGGGGACAGGGGGTGGAAACACCATATATTTT | CASSQGTGGGNTIYF
once | TRBJ2-1 | - | 17 | TRBV9 | TGTGCCAGCAGCGTAGCTCTTCTAGAGTCAGGCCTCAATGAGCAGTTCTTC | CASSVALLESGLNEQFF